The 12 T cell receptor beta chains listed next were all sequenced from one sample in a study of response to subunit inactivated influenza vaccine (dated by TCRdb to the late 2010s). The receptor library was made with RT-PCR. TCRdb lists the instrument as Illumina HiSeq 2500. Clones were called with MiXCR by TCRdb after fastp trimmed the public reads at Q25, and only in-frame beta chains were retained. Identical CDR3 proteins give one entry, which carries the most common genes and DNA. A total of fewer than 400,000 distinct CDR3 sequences appear in this sample, about a fifth of them only once. The top ten constitute 9.5% to 13% of the sample. The sequenced sample was PBMCs from blood, obtained approximately 20 months after vaccination. The receptor source for this set is a man between 45 and 75 years old who received an inactivated influenza vaccine. Donor details come from another sample of the same person, matched by shared clones.

The chain is built from TRBV6-2 or TRBV6-3 and TRBJ2-7; D is unresolved. CDR1 is MNHEY and CDR2 is SVGEGT in the germline V gene. The CDR3 has 15 amino acids. The V end lost 0 bases, the J end lost 1 base, and 10 bases lay between the germline ends. CDR3 DNA: TGTGCCAGCAGTTACTCGTGGGCGGAATCCTACGAGCAGTACTTC. Protein product: CASSYSWAESYEQYF.

This clonotype was seen a few times. The chain links TRBV7-9 to TRBJ1-4; D is ambiguous. This CDR3 contains 13 residues. Germline values: CDR1 SEHNR, CDR2 FQNEAQ (reference sequence). Trimming pared 5 bases from V and 8 bases from J, leaving 12 bases between. CDR3: CASSPPLSEKLFF. The CDR3, as DNA: TGTGCCAGCAGCCCCCCCCTCTCGGAAAAACTGTTTTTT.

CDR3 nucleotides: TGTGCCAGCTCACCCACCAGGGGCTACGAGCAGTACTTC. Translated, it gives CASSPTRGYEQYF. The chain couples TRBV18 to TRBJ2-7; possible D gene TRBD1, 6 bases. Deletions cut 3 bases from V and 3 bases from J, with 9 bases between. The CDR3 extends over 13 amino acids. Germline V gene sequence: CDR1 KGHSH, CDR2 LQKENI. The full variable domain, with the rest looked up from reference TRBV18 and TRBJ2-7, is NAGVMQNPRHLVRRRGQEARLRCSPMKGHSHVYWYRQLPEEGLKFMVYLQKENIIDESGMPKERFSAEFPKEGPSILRIQQVVRGDSAAYFCASSPTRGYEQYFGPGTRLTVT.

The V gene is TRBV5-1, the J gene TRBJ1-5; D gene unclear. The CDR3 is 14 residues long. Germline V lookup: CDR1 SGHRS, CDR2 YFSETQ. Deletions cut 0 bases from V and 2 bases from J, with 6 bases between. The CDR3 DNA is TGCGCCAGCAGCTTGGAGCCAGGCAATCAGCCCCAGCATTTT. It is translated as CASSLEPGNQPQHF.

This clonotype was detected a few times. The chain employs TRBV12-3 or TRBV12-4 and TRBJ2-3; D not resolved. V was cut by 2 bases and J by 2 bases, with 5 bases left in between. The CDR3 runs 13 residues. CDR3 sequence reads: CASSLSVTDTQYF. The CDR3 nucleotides are TGTGCCAGCAGTTTATCAGTCACAGATACGCAGTATTTT.

In this sample, this clonotype turned up many times. The rearrangement uses TRBV29-1 and TRBJ1-1; tentatively, D is TRBD1 (5 bases). This CDR3 spans 14 amino acids. Germline CDR1 SQVTM, CDR2 ANQGSEA. The V and J ends lost 6 bases and 6 bases respectively, with 20 bases between them. The CDR3: CSVLIQAAMAEAFF. CDR3 DNA: TGCAGCGTCCTAATACAGGCCGCGATGGCTGAAGCTTTCTTT.

This clonotype has only a few counts. CDR3 DNA: TGTGCCAGCAGCTTAAGATTAGCGGGGGGATACAATGAGCAGTTCTTC. Its translation: CASSLRLAGGYNEQFF. The chain has TRBV11-1 and TRBJ2-1; 10 bases are shared with TRBD2. The CDR3 runs to 16 residues. The V gene's germline CDR1 is SGHAT and CDR2 FQDESV (reference sequence). Trimming took 2 bases from V and 4 from J; bases not matched to a gene: 5.

The V and J genes are TRBV10-3 and TRBJ1-3; possible D gene TRBD1, 6 bases. The CDR3 consists of 15 residues. Germline V lookup: CDR1 ENHRY, CDR2 SYGVKD. The V and J ends lost 6 bases and 3 bases respectively, with 15 bases between them. The CDR3 nucleotides read TGTGCCATCAGCAAGCAACAGGGAGGTGGAAACACCATATATTTT. Its protein product is CAISKQQGGGNTIYF.

The CDR3: CASSSQVGQPQHF. CDR3 bases: TGTGCCAGTAGTTCCCAGGTGGGCCAGCCCCAGCATTTT. V is TRBV19 and J is TRBJ1-5; D remains ambiguous. Germline values: CDR1 LNHDA, CDR2 SQIVND (reference sequence). Trimming cost V 5 bases and J 7 bases, with 12 bases left between them. The CDR3 is 13 amino acids.

This clonotype came up a few times. CDR3 residues: CASSLPTGGTEAFF. The CDR3 bases are TGCGCCAGCAGCTTGCCCACAGGGGGCACTGAAGCTTTCTTT. This rearrangement joins TRBV5-1 to TRBJ1-1; 8 bases line up with TRBD1. With 1 base clipped from V and 4 bases from J, the junction kept 3 bases outside the gene matches. The germline V gene encodes CDR1 SGHRS and CDR2 YFSETQ. The CDR3 is 14 residues long.

This clonotype was recorded a few times. V gene TRBV27 combines with J gene TRBJ2-3; D is unresolved. The germline V gene encodes CDR1 MNHEY and CDR2 SMNVEV (reference sequence). Trimming removed 1 base from V and 3 bases from J, with 8 bases in between. This CDR3 is 14 amino acids long. The CDR3 sequence: CASSLWPGTDTQYF. CDR3 nucleotides: TGTGCCAGCAGTTTATGGCCCGGAACAGATACGCAGTATTTT.

This clonotype was found many times. The chain carries TRBV24-1 and TRBJ1-1; D not certain. Trimming removed 4 bases at V and 3 bases at J, with 11 bases between. Germline loops: CDR1 KGHDR, CDR2 SFDVKD. CDR3 length: 14 amino acids. The CDR3 reads CATSEPGRDTEAFF. In nucleotides, the CDR3 is TGTGCCACCAGTGAGCCGGGTAGAGACACTGAAGCTTTCTTT.